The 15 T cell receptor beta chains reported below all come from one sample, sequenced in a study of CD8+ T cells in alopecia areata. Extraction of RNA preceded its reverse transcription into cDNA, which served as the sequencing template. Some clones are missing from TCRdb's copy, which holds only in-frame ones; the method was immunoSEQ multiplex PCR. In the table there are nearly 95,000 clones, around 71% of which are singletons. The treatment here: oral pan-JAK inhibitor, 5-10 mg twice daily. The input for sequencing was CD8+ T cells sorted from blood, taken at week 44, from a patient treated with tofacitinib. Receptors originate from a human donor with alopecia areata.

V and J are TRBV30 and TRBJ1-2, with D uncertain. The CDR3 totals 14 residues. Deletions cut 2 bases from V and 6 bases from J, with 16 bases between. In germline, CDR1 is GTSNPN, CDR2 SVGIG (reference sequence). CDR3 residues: CAWSFGGRIDGYTF. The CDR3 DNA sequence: TGTGCCTGGAGTTTCGGTGGGCGAATCGATGGCTACACCTTC. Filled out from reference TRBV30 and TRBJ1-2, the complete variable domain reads SQTIHQWPATLVQPVGSPLSLECTVEGTSNPNLYWYRQAAGRGLQLLFYSVGIGQISSEVPQNLSASRPQDRQFILSSKKLLLSDSGFYLCAWSFGGRIDGYTFGSGTRLTVV.

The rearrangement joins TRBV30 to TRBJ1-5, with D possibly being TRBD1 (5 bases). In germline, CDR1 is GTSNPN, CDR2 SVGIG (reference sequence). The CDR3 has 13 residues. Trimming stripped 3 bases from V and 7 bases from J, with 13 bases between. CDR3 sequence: CAWSSGERQPQHF. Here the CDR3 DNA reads TGTGCCTGGAGCTCGGGGGAGCGGCAGCCCCAGCATTTT.

The CDR3, as DNA: TGTGCCAGCAGCTCCCCTGGCGAGCAGTACTTC. It specifies CASSSPGEQYF. V is TRBV11-2 and J is TRBJ2-7; D not resolved. V was clipped by 4 bases and J by 6 bases, with 7 bases between them. Germline values: CDR1 SGHAT, CDR2 FQNNGV. The CDR3 runs to 11 residues.

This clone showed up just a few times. The CDR3 sequence: CASSLLQGTPSYNEQFF. CDR3 sequence (DNA): TGTGCCAGCAGTTTATTACAGGGAACCCCCTCCTACAATGAGCAGTTCTTC. The genes are TRBV27 and TRBJ2-1, with D perhaps matching TRBD1 (6 bases). Germline V CDR1 and CDR2: MNHEY, SMNVEV (reference sequence). The V gene lost 1 base and the J gene lost 0 bases, with 13 bases spanning the gap. The CDR3 has 17 residues.

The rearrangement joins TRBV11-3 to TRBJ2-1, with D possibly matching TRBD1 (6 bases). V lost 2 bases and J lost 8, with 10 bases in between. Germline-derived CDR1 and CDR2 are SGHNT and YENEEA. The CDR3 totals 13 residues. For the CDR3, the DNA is TGTGCCAGCAGCTTAACAGGGTCGTATGAGCAGTTCTTC. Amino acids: CASSLTGSYEQFF.

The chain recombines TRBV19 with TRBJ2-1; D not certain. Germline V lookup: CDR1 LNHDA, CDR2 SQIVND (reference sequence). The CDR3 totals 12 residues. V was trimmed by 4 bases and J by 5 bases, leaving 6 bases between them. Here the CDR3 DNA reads TGTGCCAGTAGTAAGGACCACAATGAGCAGTTCTTC. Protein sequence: CASSKDHNEQFF.

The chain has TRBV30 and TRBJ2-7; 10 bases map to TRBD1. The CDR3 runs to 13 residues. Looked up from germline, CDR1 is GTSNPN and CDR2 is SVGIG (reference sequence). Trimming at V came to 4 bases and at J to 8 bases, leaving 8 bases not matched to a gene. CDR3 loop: CAWNPGTGAQQYF. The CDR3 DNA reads TGTGCCTGGAACCCCGGGACAGGGGCTCAGCAGTACTTC.

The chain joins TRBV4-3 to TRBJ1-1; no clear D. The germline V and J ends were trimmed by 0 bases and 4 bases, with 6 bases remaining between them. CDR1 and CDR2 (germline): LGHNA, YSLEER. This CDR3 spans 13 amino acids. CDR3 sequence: CASSQDSGTEAFF. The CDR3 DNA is TGCGCCAGCAGCCAAGATTCGGGCACTGAAGCTTTCTTT.

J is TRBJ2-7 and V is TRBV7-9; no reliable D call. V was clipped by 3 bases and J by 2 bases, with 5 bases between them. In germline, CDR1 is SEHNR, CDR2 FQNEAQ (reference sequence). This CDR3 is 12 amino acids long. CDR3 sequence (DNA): TGTGCCAGCAGCTTGGGAACCTACGAGCAGTACTTC. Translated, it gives CASSLGTYEQYF.

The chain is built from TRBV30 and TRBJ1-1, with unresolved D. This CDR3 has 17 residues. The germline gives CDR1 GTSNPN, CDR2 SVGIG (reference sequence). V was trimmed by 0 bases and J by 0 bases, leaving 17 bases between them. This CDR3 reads CAWSVHQRKVMNTEAFF. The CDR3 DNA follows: TGTGCCTGGAGTGTACATCAACGGAAAGTCATGAACACTGAAGCTTTCTTT.

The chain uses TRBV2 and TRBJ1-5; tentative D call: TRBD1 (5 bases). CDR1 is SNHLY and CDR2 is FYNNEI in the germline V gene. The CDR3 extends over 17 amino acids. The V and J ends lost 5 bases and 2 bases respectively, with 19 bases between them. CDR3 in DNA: TGTGCCAGCAGTACTAAAAAGTGGGGGGAGGGCAATCAGCCCCAGCATTTT. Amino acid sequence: CASSTKKWGEGNQPQHF.

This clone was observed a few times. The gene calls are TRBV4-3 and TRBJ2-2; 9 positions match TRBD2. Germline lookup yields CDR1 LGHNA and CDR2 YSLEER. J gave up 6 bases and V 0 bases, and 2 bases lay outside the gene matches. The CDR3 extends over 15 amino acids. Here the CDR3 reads CASSQDERGAGELFF. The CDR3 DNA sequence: TGCGCCAGCAGCCAAGATGAGCGGGGGGCCGGGGAGCTGTTTTTT.

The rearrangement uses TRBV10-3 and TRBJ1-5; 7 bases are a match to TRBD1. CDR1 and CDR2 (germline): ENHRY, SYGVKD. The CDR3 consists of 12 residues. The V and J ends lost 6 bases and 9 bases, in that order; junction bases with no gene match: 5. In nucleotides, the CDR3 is TGTGCCATCAGCGAAGGGGGCTCGCCCCAGCATTTT. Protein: CAISEGGSPQHF.

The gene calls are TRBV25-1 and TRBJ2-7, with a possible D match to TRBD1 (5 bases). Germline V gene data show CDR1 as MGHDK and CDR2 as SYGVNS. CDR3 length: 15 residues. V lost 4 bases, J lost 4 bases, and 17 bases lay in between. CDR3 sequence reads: CASSARDRPNYEQYF. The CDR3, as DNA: TGTGCCAGCAGTGCCCGAGACAGACCAAATTACGAGCAGTACTTC.

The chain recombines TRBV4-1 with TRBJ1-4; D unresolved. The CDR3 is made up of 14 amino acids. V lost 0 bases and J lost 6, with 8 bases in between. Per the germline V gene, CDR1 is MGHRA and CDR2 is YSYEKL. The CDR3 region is CASSQDRGDEKLFF. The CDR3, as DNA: TGCGCCAGCAGCCAAGATCGCGGGGATGAAAAACTGTTTTTT.